This entry features one T cell receptor beta chain sequence. What it binds is not known. The entry originates in a study of T cell responses to AZD1222 COVID-19 vaccine. Whole-study findings and limits: Donors were chiefly white British, with a greater number of females, and clonal diversity was perhaps underestimated. Repertoires were sampled only after the peak T cell response. The span of vaccine-associated CD4 TCRs extended across spike, with dominance at 160-218 and 743-854.

The CDR3 totals 12 residues. The V end was cut by 2 bases, the J end by 3 bases, with 3 bases between. Germline V gives CDR1 KGHSH, CDR2 LQKENI. Using immunoSEQ multiplex PCR, the repertoire was profiled, and TCRdb retains in-frame clones only, with some absent. The data show about 120,000 clones, around 87% seen once. Sample: peripheral blood, taken on day 0 of AZD1222 vaccination. This TCR was recovered from an adult in good health. V is TRBV18 and J is TRBJ2-3, with D unclear. The CDR3 DNA is TGTGCCAGCTCACCAATGACAGATACGCAGTATTTT. This translates into CASSPMTDTQYF.